The rows below give T cell receptor beta chains drawn from one sample of a study of CD8 T cells in ankylosing spondylitis. TCRdb called the 5' RACE reads again in MiXCR, with one record for every CDR3 protein. The table has more than 150,000 distinct CDR3 sequences, 15% to 20% seen once; the top ten hold around 4.7%. Source material: blood, either unsorted or a sorted T cell fraction (not recorded which). The receptor set was obtained from a male donor between 10 and 30 years old with ankylosing spondylitis or in good health (not recorded which). CDR3s include the opening cysteine and the closing phenylalanine or tryptophan. The D gene is left open where the match is weak. Expanded clones are given a class, and other clones once, few, many or no size at all.

D,size,V,J,CDR3,DNA
NA,many,TRBV12-3/TRBV12-4,TRBJ2-7,CASSLVGTQISYEQYF,TGTGCCAGCAGTTTAGTGGGGACACAAATCTCCTACGAGCAGTACTTC
TRBD2,NA,TRBV20-1,TRBJ2-1,CSAKDPGTSLFSTYNEQFF,TGCAGTGCTAAAGACCCCGGGACTAGTCTCTTCAGCACCTACAATGAGCAGTTCTTC
TRBD2,few,TRBV29-1,TRBJ2-1,CSIILAASYNEQFF,TGCAGCATTATCCTAGCGGCCTCCTACAATGAGCAGTTCTTC
NA,many,TRBV7-2,TRBJ2-1,CASSILVPNEQFF,TGTGCCAGCAGCATACTAGTCCCCAATGAGCAGTTCTTC
TRBD1,many,TRBV24-1,TRBJ2-1,CATSEPRDRGRHEQFF,TGTGCCACCAGTGAACCCCGGGACAGGGGGCGGCATGAGCAGTTCTTC
NA,NA,TRBV29-1,TRBJ2-5,CSVNRQQETQYF,TGCAGCGTCAACCGGCAGCAAGAGACCCAGTACTTC
NA,many,TRBV12-3/TRBV12-4,TRBJ1-2,CASSLLSDGYTF,TGTGCCAGCAGTTTACTGTCGGACGGCTACACCTTC
NA,NA,TRBV4-3,TRBJ2-2,CASSQDGWGTGELFF,TGCGCCAGCAGCCAAGATGGCTGGGGAACCGGGGAGCTGTTTTTT
NA,many,TRBV2,TRBJ2-5,CASSRTIGIGTQYF,TGTGCCAGCAGTAGGACGATCGGTATTGGGACCCAGTACTTC
TRBD2,many,TRBV7-2,TRBJ2-7,CASSFRAGDGYEQYF,TGTGCCAGCAGCTTTAGAGCGGGAGATGGATACGAGCAGTACTTC
NA,many,TRBV5-1,TRBJ1-2,CASSPGAGNYGYTF,TGCGCCAGCAGCCCGGGGGCTGGGAACTATGGCTACACCTTC
NA,many,TRBV10-3,TRBJ2-4,CAISEIGTQNGAKNIQYF,TGTGCCATCAGTGAGATAGGGACACAAAACGGGGCCAAAAACATTCAGTACTTC
TRBD2,many,TRBV29-1,TRBJ2-3,CSVEVAAGHYF,TGCAGCGTTGAAGTGGCAGCGGGGCACTATTTT
NA,many,TRBV4-2,TRBJ2-1,CASSRPDNEQFF,TGTGCCAGCAGCCGTCCGGACAATGAGCAGTTCTTC
TRBD2,NA,TRBV7-2,TRBJ2-1,CASSLGGRMYNEQFF,TGTGCCAGCAGCTTAGGCGGGAGGATGTACAATGAGCAGTTCTTC
TRBD1,NA,TRBV29-1,TRBJ1-1,CSVGWGQTNTEAFF,TGCAGCGTTGGGTGGGGACAGACCAACACTGAAGCTTTCTTT
TRBD2,many,TRBV4-1,TRBJ2-3,CASSQANLAGGTDTQYF,TGCGCCAGCAGCCAAGCCAACCTAGCGGGGGGCACAGATACGCAGTATTTT
NA,few,TRBV20-1,TRBJ2-1,CSARDGLWQFF,TGCAGTGCTAGAGATGGGCTCTGGCAGTTCTTC
NA,many,TRBV11-2,TRBJ2-3,CASWSGRASTDTQYF,TGTGCCAGCTGGTCTGGGCGGGCTAGCACAGATACGCAGTATTTT
NA,many,TRBV6-6,TRBJ2-2,CASKGRVNTGELFF,TGTGCCAGCAAGGGTCGGGTGAACACCGGGGAGCTGTTTTTT
NA,many,TRBV7-2,TRBJ2-1,CASTTGVGYNEQFF,TGTGCCAGCACCACAGGCGTTGGGTACAATGAGCAGTTCTTC